This TCR beta chain was sequenced for a study of shared clonotypes between healthy human individuals. The germline V gene has CDR1 SGHAT and CDR2 FQNNGV. The V and J ends lost 4 bases and 2 bases respectively, with 18 bases between them. The CDR3 loop spans 17 amino acids. Measured with immunoSEQ multiplex PCR; TCRdb has only the in-frame clones, and not every one. The sample holds under 1 million clones, just over 95% seen once. The naive CD8 subset, CD45RO-negative cells positively selected for CCR7, excluded terminally differentiated effector memory CD45RA+ cells. The chain employs TRBV11-2 and TRBJ1-3, with D unresolved. The sequenced material came from naive CD8+ T cells sorted from blood. The clonotype was recovered from a man younger than 40 in good health. CDR3 coding DNA: TGTGCCAGCAGCTCCGAGTCGGCCGGGCTAGCTGGAAACACCATATATTTT. Translating it yields CASSSESAGLAGNTIYF.